Below are 2 T cell receptor beta chains sequenced from a single sample in a study of T-cell memory formation after mild COVID-19. TCRdb re-called the 5' RACE reads with MiXCR, one entry per CDR3 protein. The sample has some 490,000 distinct CDR3 sequences, roughly 20% seen once. Input material: PBMCs or a T cell subset sorted from them (not recorded which). The receptors were sampled from an adult woman who had mild COVID-19 (a few samples of this study predate the infection). Cell type and time point are not known.

The chain is built from TRBV6-5 and TRBJ1-5; 10 bases are a match to TRBD1. Germline V gene data show CDR1 as MNHEY and CDR2 as SVGAGI. The V gene end was trimmed by 6 bases and the J gene end by 8 bases; junction bases not matched to a gene: 1. This CDR3 comprises 12 residues. The CDR3 bases are TGTGCCAGCAGGGGGACAGGGGAGCCCCAGCATTTT. Translation gives CASRGTGEPQHF.

V and J are TRBV7-2 and TRBJ2-1; 8 nucleotides match TRBD2. The CDR3 runs 18 residues. With 5 bases clipped from V and 2 bases from J, the junction kept 14 bases outside the gene matches. From germline, CDR1 is SGHTA and CDR2 FQGNSA. The CDR3 sequence is CASSPTSGVAGPYNEQFF. The CDR3 nucleotides read TGTGCCAGCAGCCCCACCTCAGGCGTAGCGGGGCCCTACAATGAGCAGTTCTTC.